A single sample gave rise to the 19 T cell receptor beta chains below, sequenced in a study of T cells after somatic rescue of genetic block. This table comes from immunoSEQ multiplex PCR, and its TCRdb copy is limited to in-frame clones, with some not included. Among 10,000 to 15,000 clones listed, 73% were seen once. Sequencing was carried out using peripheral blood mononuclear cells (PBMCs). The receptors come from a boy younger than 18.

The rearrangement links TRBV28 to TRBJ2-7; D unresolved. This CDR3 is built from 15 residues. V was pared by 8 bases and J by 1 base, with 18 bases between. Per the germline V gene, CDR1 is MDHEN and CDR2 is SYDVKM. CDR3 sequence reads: CASRRMGSSSYEQYF. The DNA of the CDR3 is TGTGCCAGCCGCAGGATGGGTTCCAGTTCCTACGAGCAGTACTTC.

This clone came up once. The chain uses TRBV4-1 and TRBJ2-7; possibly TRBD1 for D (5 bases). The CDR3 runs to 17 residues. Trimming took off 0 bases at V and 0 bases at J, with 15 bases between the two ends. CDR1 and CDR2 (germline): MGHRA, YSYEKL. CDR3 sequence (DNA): TGCGCCAGCAGCCAAGATCTGGGGCAGTATCGCTCCTACGAGCAGTACTTC. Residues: CASSQDLGQYRSYEQYF.

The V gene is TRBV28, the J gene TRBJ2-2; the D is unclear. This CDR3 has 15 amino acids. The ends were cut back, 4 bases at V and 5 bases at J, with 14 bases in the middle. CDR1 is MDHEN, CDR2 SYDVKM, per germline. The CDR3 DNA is TGTGCCAGCAGTTCCCCAGTCCTACCGACCGGGGAGCTGTTTTTT. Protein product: CASSSPVLPTGELFF. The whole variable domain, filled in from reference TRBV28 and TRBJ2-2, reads DVKVTQSSRYLVKRTGEKVFLECVQDMDHENMFWYRQDPGLGLRLIYFSYDVKMKEKGDIPEGYSVSREKKERFSLILESASTNQTSMYLCASSSPVLPTGELFFGEGSRLTVL.

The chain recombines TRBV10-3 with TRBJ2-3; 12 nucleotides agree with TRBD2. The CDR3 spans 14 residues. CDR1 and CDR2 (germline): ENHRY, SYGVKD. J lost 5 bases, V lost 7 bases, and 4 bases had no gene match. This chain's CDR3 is CAINGLAGIDTQYF. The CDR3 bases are TGTGCCATCAACGGACTAGCGGGGATAGATACGCAGTATTTT.

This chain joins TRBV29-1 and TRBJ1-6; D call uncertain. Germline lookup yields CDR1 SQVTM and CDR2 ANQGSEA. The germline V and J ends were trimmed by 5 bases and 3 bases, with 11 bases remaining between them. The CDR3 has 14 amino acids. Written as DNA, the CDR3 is TGCAGCGTTTCGGACGGATTCTATAATTCACCCCTCCACTTT. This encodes CSVSDGFYNSPLHF.

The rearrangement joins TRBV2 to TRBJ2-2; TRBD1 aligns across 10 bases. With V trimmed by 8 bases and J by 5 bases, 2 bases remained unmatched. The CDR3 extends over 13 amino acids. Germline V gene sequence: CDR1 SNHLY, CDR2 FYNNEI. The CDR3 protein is CASLGQGTGELFF. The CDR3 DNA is TGTGCCAGCTTGGGACAGGGGACCGGGGAGCTGTTTTTT.

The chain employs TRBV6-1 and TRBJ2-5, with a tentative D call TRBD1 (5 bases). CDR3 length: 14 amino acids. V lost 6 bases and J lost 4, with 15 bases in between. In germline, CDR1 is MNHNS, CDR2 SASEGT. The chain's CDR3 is CASSDGHFRETQYF. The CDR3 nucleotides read TGTGCCAGCAGCGACGGACATTTCCGAGAGACCCAGTACTTC.

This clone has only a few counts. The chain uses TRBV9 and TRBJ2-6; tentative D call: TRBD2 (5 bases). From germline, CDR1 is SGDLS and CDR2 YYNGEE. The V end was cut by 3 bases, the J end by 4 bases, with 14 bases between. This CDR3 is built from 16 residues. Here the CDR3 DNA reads TGTGCCAGCAGCGACCATACCGGGAACGGGGCCAACGTCCTGACTTTC. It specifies CASSDHTGNGANVLTF.

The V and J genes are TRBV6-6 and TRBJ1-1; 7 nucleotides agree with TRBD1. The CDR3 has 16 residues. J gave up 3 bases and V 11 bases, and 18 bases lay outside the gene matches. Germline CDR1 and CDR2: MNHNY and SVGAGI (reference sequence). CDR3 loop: CASIKRTGSRYTEAFF. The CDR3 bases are TGTGCCTCCATTAAAAGGACAGGCAGTAGGTACACTGAAGCTTTCTTT.

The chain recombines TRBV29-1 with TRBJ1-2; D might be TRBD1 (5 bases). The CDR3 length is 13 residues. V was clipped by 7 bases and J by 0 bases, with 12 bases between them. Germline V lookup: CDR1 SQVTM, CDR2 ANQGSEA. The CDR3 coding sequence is TGCAGCGCACTGGGACCGTCTAACTATGGCTACACCTTC. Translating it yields CSALGPSNYGYTF.

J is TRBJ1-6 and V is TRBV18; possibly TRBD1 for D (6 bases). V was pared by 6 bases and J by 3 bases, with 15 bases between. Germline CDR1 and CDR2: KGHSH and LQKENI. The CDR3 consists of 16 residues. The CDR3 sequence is CASSDWGAGYNSPLHF. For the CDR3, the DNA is TGTGCCAGCTCTGATTGGGGGGCAGGCTATAATTCACCCCTCCACTTT.

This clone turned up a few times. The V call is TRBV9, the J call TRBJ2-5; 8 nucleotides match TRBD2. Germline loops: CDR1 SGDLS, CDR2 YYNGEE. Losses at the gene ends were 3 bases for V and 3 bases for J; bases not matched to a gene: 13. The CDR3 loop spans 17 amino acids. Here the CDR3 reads CASSGVRVAGGKETQYF. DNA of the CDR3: TGTGCCAGCAGCGGGGTAAGGGTGGCGGGAGGAAAAGAGACCCAGTACTTC.

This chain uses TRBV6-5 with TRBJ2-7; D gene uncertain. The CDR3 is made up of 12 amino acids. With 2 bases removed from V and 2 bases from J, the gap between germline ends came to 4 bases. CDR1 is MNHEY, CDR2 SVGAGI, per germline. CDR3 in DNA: TGTGCCAGCAGTTACGGTCCCTACGAGCAGTACTTC. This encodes CASSYGPYEQYF.

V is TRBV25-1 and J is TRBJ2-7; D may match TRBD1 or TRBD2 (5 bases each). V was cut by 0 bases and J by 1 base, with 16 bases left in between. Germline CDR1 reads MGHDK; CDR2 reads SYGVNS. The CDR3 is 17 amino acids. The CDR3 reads CASSEYILGRFSYEQYF. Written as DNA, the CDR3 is TGTGCCAGCAGTGAATATATCTTGGGACGATTTTCCTACGAGCAGTACTTC.

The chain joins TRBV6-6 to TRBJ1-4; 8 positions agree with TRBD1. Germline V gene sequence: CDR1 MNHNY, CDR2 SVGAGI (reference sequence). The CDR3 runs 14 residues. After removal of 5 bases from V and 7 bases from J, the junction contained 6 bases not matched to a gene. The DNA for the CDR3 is TGTGCCAGCAGTATAGGACAGGGTACTGAAAAACTGTTTTTT. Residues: CASSIGQGTEKLFF.

CDR3 DNA: TGTGCCATCAGTGTCGGGGGAAACATTCAGTACTTC. Residues: CAISVGGNIQYF. This chain connects TRBV10-3 to TRBJ2-4, with a tentative D call TRBD2 (6 bases). Germline CDR1 ENHRY, CDR2 SYGVKD. V was trimmed by 4 bases and J by 6 bases, leaving 7 bases between them. The CDR3 runs to 12 residues.

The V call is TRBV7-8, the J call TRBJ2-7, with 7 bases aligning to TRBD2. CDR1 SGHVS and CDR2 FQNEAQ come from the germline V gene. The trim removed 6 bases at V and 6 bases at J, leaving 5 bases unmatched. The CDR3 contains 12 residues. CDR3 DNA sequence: TGTGCCAGCAGTTACCCGGGAGGCGAGCAGTACTTC. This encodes CASSYPGGEQYF.

DNA of the CDR3: TGCGCCAGCAGCCAAGATTGGGACAGGGGCTCTGGAAACACCATATATTTT. Amino acids: CASSQDWDRGSGNTIYF. V is TRBV4-1 and J is TRBJ1-3, with TRBD1 identical over 10 bases. The trim removed 0 bases at V and 0 bases at J, leaving 2 bases unmatched. Germline V CDR1 and CDR2: MGHRA, YSYEKL. The CDR3 is made up of 17 amino acids.

CDR3 bases: TGCGCCAGCAGGTCAGGGGAGCTCACTGAAGCTTTCTTT. This gives the protein CASRSGELTEAFF. The V gene is TRBV5-1, the J gene TRBJ1-1; a possible D gene is TRBD1 (6 bases). From germline, CDR1 is SGHRS and CDR2 YFSETQ. The V end lost 5 bases, the J end lost 4 bases, and 12 bases lay between the germline ends. This CDR3 is built from 13 residues.